This entry concerns a single T cell receptor (beta chain). This entry comes from a study of blood T cell repertoires in COVID-19. About the research overall: Acute and convalescent COVID-19 samples came from the United States, Italy and Spain. Sources were T cells, B-cell-depleted T cells, or PBMCs; the material itself was cDNA or gDNA.

Trimming took off 5 bases at V and 4 bases at J, with 15 bases between the two ends. Germline V gives CDR1 GTSNPN, CDR2 SVGIG (reference sequence). The CDR3 runs 14 residues. Authors' analysis steps: Counts of nucleated cells, estimated from reference gene primer amplification, were obtained. Produced via immunoSEQ multiplex PCR; TCRdb's table is partial and in-frame only. V, J and clone size were drawn from that table, and D and trimming were deduced from the DNA. The sample gives roughly 54,000 clones, approximately 90% of which show up once; around 7.2% is in the top ten. This clonotype was obtained from an older woman with active or convalescent COVID-19. The J gene is TRBJ1-3, the V gene TRBV30; D may be TRBD1 (5 bases). The sequenced sample was peripheral blood. The CDR3 nucleotides read TGTGCCTGGTCCCGGCAGGGCTACGGAAACACCATATATTTT. Protein: CAWSRQGYGNTIYF.